Presented here are 8 T cell receptor beta chains from one specimen sequenced in a study of T cell repertoires in cytomegalovirus infection. In TCRdb, the reads were re-called with MiXCR into one record per CDR3 protein. The sample carries more than 85,000 distinct CDR3 sequences, about 15% recorded once. Specimen: PBMCs. All receptors come from a human donor in good health (CMV status not recorded). Some clones in this sample may be carry-over from other donors' samples.

The sample holds a few counts of this clonotype. A much more abundant neighbour one base away suggests this may be a read error. J is TRBJ1-1 and V is TRBV7-3; a weak D match, TRBD1 (6 bases). CDR3 length equals 13 residues. Germline CDR1 is SGHTA and CDR2 is FQGTGA. The DNA for the CDR3 is TGTGTCAGCAGAAGACAGGATAACACTGAAGCTTTCTTT. Translation: CVSRRQDNTEAFF.

This clonotype was seen a few times. The genes are TRBV6-2 or TRBV6-3 and TRBJ1-1, with D tentatively TRBD1 (5 bases). Between the trimmed V and J ends, which lost 8 bases and 1 base, there was a span of 38 bases. This CDR3 comprises 22 residues. In germline, CDR1 is MNHEY, CDR2 SVGEGT. The CDR3 DNA is TGTGCCAGCGCGAGAGGGGAGGGGTGGACCGTCCCACGATACAGCCAGAACACTGAAGCTTTCTTT. It specifies CASARGEGWTVPRYSQNTEAFF.

The chain carries TRBV28 and TRBJ1-1; no reliable D call. Germline assignment: CDR1 MDHEN and CDR2 SYDVKM. CDR3 size: 14 residues. V was shortened by 2 bases and J by 1 base, with 8 bases between the two germline ends. The CDR3 DNA sequence: TGTGCCAGCAGTTTACGGCAGGCGAACACTGAAGCTTTCTTT. This encodes CASSLRQANTEAFF. The variable domain in full, with the rest retrieved from reference TRBV28 and TRBJ1-1, is DVKVTQSSRYLVKRTGEKVFLECVQDMDHENMFWYRQDPGLGLRLIYFSYDVKMKEKGDIPEGYSVSREKKERFSLILESASTNQTSMYLCASSLRQANTEAFFGQGTRLTVV.

This clonotype appeared a few times. The chain links TRBV28 to TRBJ2-3, with 8 bases matching TRBD1. The CDR3 is made up of 14 amino acids. V lost 3 bases, J lost 4 bases, and 3 bases stayed unmatched. CDR1 and CDR2 from the germline V gene are MDHEN and SYDVKM. The DNA of the CDR3 is TGTGCCAGCAGTTTCAGACAGGGGTCAGATACGCAGTATTTT. Translation gives CASSFRQGSDTQYF.

In this sample, this clonotype turned up once. Germline and junction disagree at one end, which may indicate a read error. This chain uses TRBV28 with TRBJ1-6, with D possibly being TRBD1 (6 bases). This CDR3 contains 14 residues. CDR1 and CDR2 (germline): MDHEN, SYDVKM. In DNA, the CDR3 is TGTGGCAGCAAGGACAGCCCCTATAATTCACCCCTCCACTTT. It translates to CGSKDSPYNSPLHF.

This clonotype was seen only a few times. The genes are TRBV20-1 and TRBJ2-7, with 10 bases identical to TRBD2. There are 14 residues in the CDR3. Germline V gives CDR1 DFQATT, CDR2 SNEGSKA (reference sequence). With V trimmed by 4 bases and J by 1 base, 4 bases remained unmatched. The CDR3 here is CSANSGGLSYEQYF. For the CDR3, the DNA is TGCAGTGCTAATAGCGGGGGGCTATCCTACGAGCAGTACTTC.

This clonotype came up a few times. V and J are TRBV7-9 and TRBJ2-7; TRBD1 might be the D (5 bases). The CDR3 covers 13 residues. In germline, CDR1 is SEHNR, CDR2 FQNEAQ (reference sequence). V lost 5 bases and J lost 7, with 15 bases in between. The DNA of the CDR3 is TGTGCCAGCAGCGGGGAAGGGGCCAGGGAGCAGTACTTC. This encodes CASSGEGAREQYF. Variable domain in full (rest from reference TRBV7-9 and TRBJ2-7): DTGVSQNPRHKITKRGQNVTFRCDPISEHNRLYWYRQTLGQGPEFLTYFQNEAQLEKSRLLSDRFSAERPKGSFSTLEIQRTEQGDSAMYLCASSGEGAREQYFGPGTRLTVT.

This chain links TRBV7-9 with TRBJ2-7; D call uncertain. The germline V and J ends were trimmed by 6 bases and 3 bases, with 15 bases remaining between them. CDR1 is SEHNR and CDR2 is FQNEAQ in the germline V gene (reference sequence). The CDR3 runs to 14 residues. The CDR3 bases are TGTGCCAGCAGGGCTTCTCCAGGTGGCTACGAGCAGTACTTC. It codes for CASRASPGGYEQYF.